This T cell receptor beta chain was sequenced during a study of OX40 agonist ivuxolimab in advanced cancers. Germline V gives CDR1 MNHNS, CDR2 SASEGT. The CDR3 runs 11 residues. The V end was cut by 7 bases, the J end by 6 bases, with 7 bases between. Sequenced by immunoSEQ multiplex PCR; TCRdb stores in-frame clones only, minus some. The sample carries about 39,000 clones, approximately 75% recorded once. This TCR was recovered from an adult with an advanced solid tumor such as melanoma, head and neck, liver or kidney cancer. V is TRBV6-1 and J is TRBJ2-1; D is undetermined. The sample was CD4+ or CD8+ T cells sorted from blood, taken in a trial of the OX40 agonist ivuxolimab. The CDR3 spells CASTLVNEQFF. The CDR3 DNA sequence: TGTGCCAGCACTCTCGTCAATGAGCAGTTCTTC.